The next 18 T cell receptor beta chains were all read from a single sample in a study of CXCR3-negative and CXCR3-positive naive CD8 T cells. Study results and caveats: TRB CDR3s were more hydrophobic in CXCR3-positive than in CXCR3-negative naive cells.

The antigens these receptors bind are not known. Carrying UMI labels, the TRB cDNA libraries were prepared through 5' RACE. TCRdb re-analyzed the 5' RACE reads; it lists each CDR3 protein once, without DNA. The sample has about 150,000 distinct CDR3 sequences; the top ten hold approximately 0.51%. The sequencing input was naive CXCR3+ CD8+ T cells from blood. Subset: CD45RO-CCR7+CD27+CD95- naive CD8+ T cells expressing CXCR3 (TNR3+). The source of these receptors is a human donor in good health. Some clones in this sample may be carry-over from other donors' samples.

CDR3 amino acids: CSVEVAAGGLSGELFF. The J gene is TRBJ2-2, the V gene TRBV29-1; the TCRdb call, TRBD2, lacks DNA for checking. From germline, CDR1 is SQVTM and CDR2 ANQGSEA. The CDR3 covers 16 residues.

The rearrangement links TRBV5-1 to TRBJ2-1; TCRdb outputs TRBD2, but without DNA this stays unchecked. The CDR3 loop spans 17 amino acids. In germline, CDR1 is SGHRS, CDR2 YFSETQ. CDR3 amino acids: CASRKYSGESSYNEQFF.

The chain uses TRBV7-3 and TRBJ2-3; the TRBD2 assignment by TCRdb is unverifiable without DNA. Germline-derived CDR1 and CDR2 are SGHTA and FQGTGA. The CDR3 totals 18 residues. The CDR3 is CASSSPPDNTANTDTQYF.

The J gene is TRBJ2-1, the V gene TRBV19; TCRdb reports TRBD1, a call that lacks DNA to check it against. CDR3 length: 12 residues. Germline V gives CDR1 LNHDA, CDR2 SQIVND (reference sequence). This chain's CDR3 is CASLETGHEQFF.

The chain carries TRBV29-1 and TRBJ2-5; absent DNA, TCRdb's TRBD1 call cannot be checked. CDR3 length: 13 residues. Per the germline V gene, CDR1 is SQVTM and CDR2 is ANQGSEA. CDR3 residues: CSVAGGAGETQYF. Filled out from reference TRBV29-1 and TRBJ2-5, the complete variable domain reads SAVISQKPSRDICQRGTSLTIQCQVDSQVTMMFWYRQQPGQSLTLIATANQGSEATYESGFVIDKFPISRPNLTFSTLTVSNMSPEDSSIYLCSVAGGAGETQYFGPGTRLLVL.

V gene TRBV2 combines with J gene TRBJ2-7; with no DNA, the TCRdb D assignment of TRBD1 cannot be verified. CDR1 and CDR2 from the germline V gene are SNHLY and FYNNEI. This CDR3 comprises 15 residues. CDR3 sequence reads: CASSEAETGSYEQYF.

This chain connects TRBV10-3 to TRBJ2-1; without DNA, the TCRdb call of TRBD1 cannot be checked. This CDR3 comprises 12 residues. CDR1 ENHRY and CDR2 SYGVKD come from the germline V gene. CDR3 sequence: CAISDRGDEQFF.

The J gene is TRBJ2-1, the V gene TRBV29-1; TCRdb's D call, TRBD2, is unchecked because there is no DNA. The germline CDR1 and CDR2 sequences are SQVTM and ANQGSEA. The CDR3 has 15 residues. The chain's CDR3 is CSVEDPAGIYNEQFF.

The CDR3: CASGDSPYEQYF. V usage is TRBV6-5 and J usage is TRBJ2-7; TCRdb's D gene call, TRBD1, goes unchecked for lack of DNA. Germline CDR1 reads MNHEY; CDR2 reads SVGAGI. The CDR3 runs 12 residues.

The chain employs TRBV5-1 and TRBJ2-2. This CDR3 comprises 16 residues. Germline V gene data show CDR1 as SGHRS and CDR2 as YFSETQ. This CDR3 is CASSLVSIFLTGELFF.

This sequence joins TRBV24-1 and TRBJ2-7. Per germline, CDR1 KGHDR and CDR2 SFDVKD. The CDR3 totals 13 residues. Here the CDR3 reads CATSGLAGYEQYF.

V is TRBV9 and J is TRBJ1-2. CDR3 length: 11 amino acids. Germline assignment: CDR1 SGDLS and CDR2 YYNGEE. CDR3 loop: CASSDSYGYTF.

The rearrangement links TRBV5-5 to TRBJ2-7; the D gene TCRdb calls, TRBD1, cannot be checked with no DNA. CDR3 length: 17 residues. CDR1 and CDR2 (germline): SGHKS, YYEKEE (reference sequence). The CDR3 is CASMELPGTVPSYEQYF. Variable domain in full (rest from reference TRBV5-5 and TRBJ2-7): DAGVTQSPTHLIKTRGQQVTLRCSPISGHKSVSWYQQVLGQGPQFIFQYYEKEERGRGNFPDRFSARQFPNYSSELNVNALLLGDSALYLCASMELPGTVPSYEQYFGPGTRLTVT.

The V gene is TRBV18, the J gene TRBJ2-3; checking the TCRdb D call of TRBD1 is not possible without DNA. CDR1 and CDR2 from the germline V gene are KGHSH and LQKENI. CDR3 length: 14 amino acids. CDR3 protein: CASSPGGSTDTQYF.

This chain's CDR3 is CASSYGGADYGYTF. The chain is built from TRBV7-9 and TRBJ1-2; the D call from TCRdb, TRBD1, cannot be confirmed without DNA. CDR3 length: 14 amino acids. The V gene's germline CDR1 is SEHNR and CDR2 FQNEAQ (reference sequence).

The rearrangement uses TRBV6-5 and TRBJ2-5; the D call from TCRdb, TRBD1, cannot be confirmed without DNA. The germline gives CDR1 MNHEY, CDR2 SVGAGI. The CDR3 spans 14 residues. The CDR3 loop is CASSYSVREETQYF.

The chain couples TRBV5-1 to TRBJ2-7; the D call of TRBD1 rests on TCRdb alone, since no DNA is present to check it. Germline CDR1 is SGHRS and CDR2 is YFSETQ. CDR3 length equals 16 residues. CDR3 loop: CASPIDRDRGFYEQYF.

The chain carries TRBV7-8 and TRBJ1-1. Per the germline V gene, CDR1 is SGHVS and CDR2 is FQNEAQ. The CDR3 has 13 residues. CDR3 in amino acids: CASSLAWNTEAFF.